This passage covers 23 T cell receptor beta chains from one sample sequenced in a study of blood T cells in healthy people across ages. Next came a second PCR, run for about 7 to 12 cycles, which used a sample-barcoded 5' primer along with a J-beta primer mix. Each CDR3 protein gets one entry after TCRdb re-called the 5' RACE reads with MiXCR. This table holds 750,000 to 950,000 distinct CDR3 sequences, 53% found once. Input material: blood. Source of these receptors: a man at least 80 years old in good health.

CDR3 sequence: CSATPGTGLEETQFF. CDR3 bases: TGCAGTGCAACCCCCGGGACAGGGCTTGAAGAGACCCAGTTCTTC. The chain has TRBV20-1 and TRBJ2-1; 9 bases are a match to TRBD1. The V gene end was trimmed by 6 bases and the J gene end by 13 bases; junction bases not matched to a gene: 19. Germline values: CDR1 DFQATT, CDR2 SNEGSKA (reference sequence). This CDR3 spans 15 amino acids.

J is TRBJ1-2 and V is TRBV3-1, with D unresolved. The V gene lost 1 base and the J gene lost 5 bases, with 11 bases spanning the gap. This CDR3 comprises 14 residues. Germline CDR1 LGHDT, CDR2 YNNKEL (reference sequence). The CDR3: CASSQGPSGYGYTF. The CDR3 DNA sequence: TGTGCCAGCAGCCAAGGGCCCTCTGGTTATGGCTACACCTTC.

V is TRBV29-1 and J is TRBJ1-2; D unresolved. Trimming stripped 7 bases from V and 8 bases from J, with 14 bases between. Germline CDR1 reads SQVTM; CDR2 reads ANQGSEA. This CDR3 is built from 11 residues. CDR3 nucleotide sequence: TGCAGCGCCCCCGGGCCGGCGGGCTACACCTTC. Translated, it gives CSAPGPAGYTF.

V is TRBV25-1 and J is TRBJ1-5; D is ambiguous. Between the trimmed V and J ends, which lost 1 base and 2 bases, there was a span of 9 bases. The CDR3 consists of 15 residues. CDR1 MGHDK and CDR2 SYGVNS come from the germline V gene. This CDR3 is CASSESRVGNQPQHF. The CDR3 DNA is TGTGCCAGCAGTGAATCTAGGGTTGGCAATCAGCCCCAGCATTTT.

This chain uses TRBV27 with TRBJ2-1; TRBD2 matches 12 bases. Germline V gives CDR1 MNHEY, CDR2 SMNVEV (reference sequence). This CDR3 region has 17 residues. Germline trimming cut 1 base from V and 8 bases from J; bases unmatched to any gene: 9. CDR3 region: CASSLYGWTSGMHEQFF. The CDR3 DNA reads TGTGCCAGCAGTTTATATGGGTGGACTAGCGGGATGCATGAGCAGTTCTTC.

The chain uses TRBV29-1 and TRBJ1-2, with D tentatively TRBD1 (6 bases). V was cut by 4 bases and J by 9 bases, with 9 bases left in between. The CDR3 is 10 amino acids. CDR1 and CDR2 (germline): SQVTM, ANQGSEA. The CDR3 DNA reads TGCAGCGTTGGTCAGGGGCGCTACACCTTC. It translates to CSVGQGRYTF.

The chain combines TRBV29-1 with TRBJ2-1, with D possibly being TRBD2 (5 bases). CDR3 length: 15 residues. CDR1 and CDR2 (germline): SQVTM, ANQGSEA. Trimming removed 7 bases from V and 4 bases from J, with 20 bases in between. CDR3 in DNA: TGCAGCGCCGGAGGTTTAGGGATTGGGTACAATGAGCAGTTCTTC. This codes for CSAGGLGIGYNEQFF.

The chain carries TRBV6-5 and TRBJ2-4, with TRBD2 matching over 14 bases. The V segment lost 2 bases and the J segment 7 bases; nucleotides outside the gene matches: 10. Per the germline V gene, CDR1 is MNHEY and CDR2 is SVGAGI. CDR3 length: 18 amino acids. The CDR3 coding sequence is TGTGCCAGCAGTTACGCGGGGACTAGCGGGAGTAAAGGGAACATTCAGTACTTC. Protein product: CASSYAGTSGSKGNIQYF.

This clonotype has just a few counts. This chain connects TRBV9 to TRBJ2-7, with D unresolved. Germline V CDR1 and CDR2: SGDLS, YYNGEE. This CDR3 has 13 residues. V gave up 2 bases and J gave up 0 bases, with 6 bases separating them. The CDR3 nucleotides read TGTGCCAGCAGCGTTGACGGCTCCTACGAGCAGTACTTC. Translation gives CASSVDGSYEQYF.

The chain carries TRBV10-3 and TRBJ2-5; 9 bases are shared with TRBD1. The closer fit of TRBJ2-7 to the DNA end suggests the J call may be wrong. This CDR3 region has 15 residues. Germline CDR1 and CDR2: ENHRY and SYGVKD. CDR3 loop: CAIRGTGTAIYEQYF. The CDR3 DNA sequence: TGTGCCATCAGGGGGACAGGGACCGCAATTTACGAGCAGTACTTC.

This clonotype came up once. The V gene is TRBV5-4, the J gene TRBJ2-1; 15 bases map to TRBD2. The CDR3 runs to 15 residues. Germline CDR1 SGHNT, CDR2 YYREEE (reference sequence). V lost 4 bases to trimming and J lost 10 bases; unmatched junction nucleotides: 6. Written as DNA, the CDR3 is TGTGCCAGCAGCGCGGGACTAGCGGGAGGAAGGGAGCAGTTCTTC. Its protein product is CASSAGLAGGREQFF.

This chain joins TRBV13 and TRBJ2-7; TRBD1 matches 7 bases. The V gene end was trimmed by 0 bases and the J gene end by 3 bases; junction bases not matched to a gene: 2. Per germline, CDR1 PRHDT and CDR2 FYEKMQ (reference sequence). The CDR3 has 14 amino acids. The CDR3 bases are TGTGCCAGCAGCTTAGGTCGACAGGGCTACGAGCAGTACTTC. It codes for CASSLGRQGYEQYF.

This clonotype was found a few times. The chain joins TRBV20-1 to TRBJ1-2; the match to TRBD1 covers 8 bases. The trim removed 4 bases at V and 3 bases at J, leaving 16 bases unmatched. Germline CDR1 is DFQATT and CDR2 is SNEGSKA (reference sequence). The CDR3 is 17 residues long. The CDR3 DNA follows: TGCAGTGCTATCTCGAGGGGGGCAGGGGGCGCGTACTATGGCTACACCTTC. Encoded protein: CSAISRGAGGAYYGYTF.

This rearrangement joins TRBV9 to TRBJ2-4, with TRBD1 matching 7 bases. Trimming took 0 bases from V and 13 from J; bases not matched to a gene: 16. CDR1 and CDR2 from the germline V gene are SGDLS and YYNGEE. CDR3 length: 16 residues. This CDR3 reads CASSVGFSGGLGEQYF. Written as DNA, the CDR3 is TGTGCCAGCAGCGTAGGATTCTCAGGGGGATTAGGTGAGCAGTACTTC.

V and J are TRBV15 and TRBJ2-1; the match to TRBD2 covers 7 bases. CDR3 size: 14 residues. The junction had 7 bases not matched to a gene; V was cut back by 6 bases and J by 5 bases. Germline V gene sequence: CDR1 LNHNV, CDR2 YYDKDF (reference sequence). The CDR3 region is CATRVGGSNNEQFF. The CDR3 nucleotides are TGTGCCACCAGGGTTGGCGGGAGTAACAATGAGCAGTTCTTC.

A single count supports this clonotype. The V gene is TRBV5-1, the J gene TRBJ2-1; D gene uncertain. This CDR3 region has 15 residues. Germline V CDR1 and CDR2: SGHRS, YFSETQ. Deletions cut 5 bases from V and 5 bases from J, with 17 bases between. CDR3: CASRSRLGENNEQFF. The CDR3 region has the DNA TGCGCCAGCAGGTCGCGTCTAGGAGAAAACAATGAGCAGTTCTTC. Full variable domain (outside the CDR3, taken from reference TRBV5-1 and TRBJ2-1): KAGVTQTPRYLIKTRGQQVTLSCSPISGHRSVSWYQQTPGQGLQFLFEYFSETQRNKGNFPGRFSGRQFSNSRSEMNVSTLELGDSALYLCASRSRLGENNEQFFGPGTRLTVL.

The V call is TRBV5-5, the J call TRBJ2-7; TRBD2 agrees at 9 bases. CDR1 is SGHKS, CDR2 YYEKEE, per germline (reference sequence). The trim removed 4 bases at V and 7 bases at J, leaving 12 bases unmatched. CDR3 length: 15 amino acids. CDR3 sequence: CASSLGTSLSDEQYF. DNA of the CDR3: TGTGCCAGCAGCCTGGGGACTAGCCTCTCAGATGAGCAGTACTTC.

The V and J genes are TRBV24-1 and TRBJ2-2; no firm D call. This CDR3 contains 14 residues. Germline CDR1 is KGHDR and CDR2 is SFDVKD. The germline V and J ends were trimmed by 4 bases and 4 bases, with 9 bases remaining between them. The DNA of the CDR3 is TGTGCCACCAGTGACTTCAGGACCACCGGGGAGCTGTTTTTT. Residues: CATSDFRTTGELFF.

Points on this clonotype: The junction does not match germline at one end; this may be a read error. This sequence joins TRBV10-3 and TRBJ2-3; D is unclear. This CDR3 is built from 13 residues. The germline V gene encodes CDR1 ENHRY and CDR2 SYGVKD. The CDR3 spells CTILADFTDTQYF. Here the CDR3 DNA reads TGTACCATCTTGGCGGATTTCACAGATACGCAGTATTTT.

This clonotype was observed a handful of times. The chain carries TRBV5-1 and TRBJ2-1; 8 nucleotides agree with TRBD1. This CDR3 has 17 residues. After removal of 0 bases from V and 7 bases from J, the junction contained 12 bases not matched to a gene. CDR1 is SGHRS, CDR2 YFSETQ, per germline. This CDR3 reads CASSLALGQAIGNEQFF. CDR3 in DNA: TGCGCCAGCAGCTTGGCTCTGGGACAGGCTATAGGGAATGAGCAGTTCTTC.

The chain joins TRBV11-2 to TRBJ1-1; D perhaps matches TRBD1 (5 bases). V lost 6 bases and J lost 0, with 14 bases in between. The CDR3 length is 15 residues. Germline V gene lookup returns CDR1 SGHAT and CDR2 FQNNGV. In nucleotides, the CDR3 is TGTGCCAGCAGGTGGACGGGGGGGATGAACACTGAAGCTTTCTTT. This gives the protein CASRWTGGMNTEAFF. Variable domain in full (rest from reference TRBV11-2 and TRBJ1-1): EAGVAQSPRYKIIEKRQSVAFWCNPISGHATLYWYQQILGQGPKLLIQFQNNGVVDDSQLPKDRFSAERLKGVDSTLKIQPAKLEDSAVYLCASRWTGGMNTEAFFGQGTRLTVV.

The chain is built from TRBV28 and TRBJ1-1; D is ambiguous. Germline assignment: CDR1 MDHEN and CDR2 SYDVKM. This CDR3 comprises 13 residues. With 5 bases removed from V and 5 bases from J, the gap between germline ends came to 12 bases. For the CDR3, the DNA is TGTGCCAGCAGTCGTCCGGTGGTTACTGAAGCTTTCTTT. This gives the protein CASSRPVVTEAFF.

The rearrangement joins TRBV6-1 to TRBJ2-4; D is perhaps TRBD1 or TRBD2 (5 bases each). CDR3 length equals 19 residues. Germline V CDR1 and CDR2: MNHNS, SASEGT. The V end was cut by 2 bases, the J end by 0 bases, with 20 bases between. CDR3 coding DNA: TGTGCCAGCAGTGAATGGGTTGGGACGGGATCCCTAGCCAAAAACATTCAGTACTTC. Translating gives CASSEWVGTGSLAKNIQYF.